Listed here are 3 T cell receptor beta chains from one sample, sequenced in a study of beta chain features in type 1 diabetes. cDNA synthesis used the whole RNA isolate, giving expressed TCRB sequences. Sequencing was performed with immunoSEQ multiplex PCR; in TCRdb, only in-frame clones are kept and a portion is missing. The sample has hundreds of thousands of clones; about 16% are singletons. The sample taken for sequencing was naive CD4+ T cells from blood. These receptors were obtained from a man aged 18-30 years in good health.

The rearrangement uses TRBV7-2 and TRBJ2-7, with D perhaps being TRBD1 or TRBD2 (5 bases each). V shed 0 bases and J shed 2 bases, with 11 bases lying between them. Germline CDR1 SGHTA, CDR2 FQGNSA. This CDR3 spans 15 amino acids. CDR3: CASSLAEGDAYEQYF. The CDR3 DNA reads TGTGCCAGCAGCTTAGCGGAAGGGGACGCCTACGAGCAGTACTTC.

This sequence joins TRBV6-1 and TRBJ2-1; D possibly corresponds to TRBD2 (7 bases). The CDR3 length is 17 residues. The V and J ends lost 2 bases and 3 bases respectively, with 17 bases between them. The germline V gene has CDR1 MNHNS and CDR2 SASEGT. This chain's CDR3 is CASSESVAGAIYNEQFF. CDR3 DNA: TGTGCCAGCAGTGAATCTGTGGCGGGGGCCATCTACAATGAGCAGTTCTTC.

This clone was seen a handful of times. The chain has TRBV19 and TRBJ2-3, with D unresolved. This CDR3 is built from 14 residues. V dropped 1 base and J dropped 5 bases, with 10 bases sitting between them. CDR1 and CDR2 (germline): LNHDA, SQIVND (reference sequence). CDR3 in amino acids: CASSIGWAGDTQYF. The CDR3 coding sequence is TGTGCCAGTAGTATAGGATGGGCAGGAGATACGCAGTATTTT. The full variable domain, in which reference TRBV19 and TRBJ2-3 provide the parts outside the CDR3, is DGGITQSPKYLFRKEGQNVTLSCEQNLNHDAMYWYRQDPGQGLRLIYYSQIVNDFQKGDIAEGYSVSREKKESFPLTVTSAQKNPTAFYLCASSIGWAGDTQYFGPGTRLTVL.